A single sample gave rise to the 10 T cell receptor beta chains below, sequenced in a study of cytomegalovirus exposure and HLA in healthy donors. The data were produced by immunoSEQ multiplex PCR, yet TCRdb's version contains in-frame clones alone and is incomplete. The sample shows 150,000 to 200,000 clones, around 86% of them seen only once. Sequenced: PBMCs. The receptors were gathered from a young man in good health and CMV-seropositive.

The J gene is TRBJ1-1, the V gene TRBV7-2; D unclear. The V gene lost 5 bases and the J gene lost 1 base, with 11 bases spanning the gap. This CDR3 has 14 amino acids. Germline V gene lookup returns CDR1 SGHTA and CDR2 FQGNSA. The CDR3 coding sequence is TGTGCCAGCAGCACCCGGGGTACGAACACTGAAGCTTTCTTT. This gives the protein CASSTRGTNTEAFF.

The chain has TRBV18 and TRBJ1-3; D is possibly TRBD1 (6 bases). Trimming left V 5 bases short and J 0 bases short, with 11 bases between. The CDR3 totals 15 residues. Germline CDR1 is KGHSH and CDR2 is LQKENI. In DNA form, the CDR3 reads TGTGCCAGCTCAGAACAGGGAAACTCTGGAAACACCATATATTTT. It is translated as CASSEQGNSGNTIYF.

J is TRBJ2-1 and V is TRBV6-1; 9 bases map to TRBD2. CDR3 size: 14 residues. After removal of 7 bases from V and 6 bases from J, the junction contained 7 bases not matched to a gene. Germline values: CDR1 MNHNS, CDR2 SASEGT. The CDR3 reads CASISSGRLNEQFF. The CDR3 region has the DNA TGTGCCAGCATATCCAGCGGGAGGCTCAATGAGCAGTTCTTC.

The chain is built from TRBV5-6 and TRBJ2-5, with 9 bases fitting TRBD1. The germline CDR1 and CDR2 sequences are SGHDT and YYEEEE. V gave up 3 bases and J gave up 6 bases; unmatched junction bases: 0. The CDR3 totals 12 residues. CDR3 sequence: CASSYRGQTQYF. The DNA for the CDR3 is TGTGCCAGCAGCTACAGGGGGCAGACCCAGTACTTC. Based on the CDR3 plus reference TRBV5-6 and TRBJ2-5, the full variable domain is DAGVTQSPTHLIKTRGQQVTLRCSPKSGHDTVSWYQQALGQGPQFIFQYYEEEERQRGNFPDRFSGHQFPNYSSELNVNALLLGDSALYLCASSYRGQTQYFGPGTRLLVL.

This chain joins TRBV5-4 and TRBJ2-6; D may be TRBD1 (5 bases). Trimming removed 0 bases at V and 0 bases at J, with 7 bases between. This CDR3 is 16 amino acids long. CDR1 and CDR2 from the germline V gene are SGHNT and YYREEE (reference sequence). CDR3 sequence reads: CASSLGGVSGANVLTF. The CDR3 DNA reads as TGTGCCAGCAGCTTGGGGGGCGTCTCTGGGGCCAACGTCCTGACTTTC.

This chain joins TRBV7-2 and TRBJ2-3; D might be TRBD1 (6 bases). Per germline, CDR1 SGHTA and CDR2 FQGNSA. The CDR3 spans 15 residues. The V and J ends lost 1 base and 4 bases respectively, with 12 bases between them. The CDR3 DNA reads TGTGCCAGCAGCTTAGTAGGGGGTATCGCAGATACGCAGTATTTT. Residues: CASSLVGGIADTQYF.

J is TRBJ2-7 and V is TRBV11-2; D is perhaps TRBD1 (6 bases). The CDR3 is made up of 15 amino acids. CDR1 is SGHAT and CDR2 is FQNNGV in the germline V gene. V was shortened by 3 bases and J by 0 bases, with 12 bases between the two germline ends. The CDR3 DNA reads TGTGCCAGCAGCTTGACCAGGGGATACTCCTACGAGCAGTACTTC. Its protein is CASSLTRGYSYEQYF.

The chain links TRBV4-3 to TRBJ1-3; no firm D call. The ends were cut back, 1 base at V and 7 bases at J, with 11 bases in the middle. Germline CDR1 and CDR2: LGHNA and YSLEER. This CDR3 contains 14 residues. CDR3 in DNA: TGCGCCAGCAGCCAAGTTATGGGCCTGAACACCATATATTTT. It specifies CASSQVMGLNTIYF.

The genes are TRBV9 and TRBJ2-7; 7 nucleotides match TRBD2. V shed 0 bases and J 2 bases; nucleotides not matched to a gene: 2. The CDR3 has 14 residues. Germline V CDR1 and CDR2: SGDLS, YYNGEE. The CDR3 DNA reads TGTGCCAGCAGCGTAGGGGACTATCCCTACGAGCAGTACTTC. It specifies CASSVGDYPYEQYF.

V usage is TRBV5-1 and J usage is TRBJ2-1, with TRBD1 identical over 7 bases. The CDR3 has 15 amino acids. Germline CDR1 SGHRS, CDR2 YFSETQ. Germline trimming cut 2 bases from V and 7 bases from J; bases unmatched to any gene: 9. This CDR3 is CASSLTGTARNEQFF. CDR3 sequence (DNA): TGCGCCAGCAGCTTAACAGGGACAGCCAGGAATGAGCAGTTCTTC.